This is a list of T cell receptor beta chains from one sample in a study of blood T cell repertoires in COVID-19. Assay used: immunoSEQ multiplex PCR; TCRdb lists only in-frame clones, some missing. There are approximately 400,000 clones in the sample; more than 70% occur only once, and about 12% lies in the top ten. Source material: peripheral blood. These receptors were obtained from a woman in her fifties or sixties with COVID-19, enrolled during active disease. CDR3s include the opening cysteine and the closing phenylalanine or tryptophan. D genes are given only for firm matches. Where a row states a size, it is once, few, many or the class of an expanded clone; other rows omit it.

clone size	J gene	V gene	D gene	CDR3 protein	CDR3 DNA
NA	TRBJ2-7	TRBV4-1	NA	CASSPLALTIYEQYF	TGCGCCAGCAGCCCGCTCGCCCTGACTATCTACGAGCAGTACTTC
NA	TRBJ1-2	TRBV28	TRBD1	CASSDQGADYGYTF	TGTGCCAGCAGTGATCAGGGGGCTGACTATGGCTACACCTTC
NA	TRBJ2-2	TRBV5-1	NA	CASRLEQTTNTGELFF	TGCGCCAGCAGATTGGAGCAGACTACCAACACCGGGGAGCTGTTTTTT
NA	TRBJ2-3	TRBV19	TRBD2	CATGGGRENTDTQYF	TGTGCCACCGGGGGCGGGAGGGAAAACACAGATACGCAGTATTTT
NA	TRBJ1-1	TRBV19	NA	CASSNSYVGAFF	TGTGCCAGTAGTAACAGTTATGTTGGAGCTTTCTTT
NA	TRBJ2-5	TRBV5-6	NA	CASSFPATLQETQYF	TGTGCCAGCAGCTTCCCTGCAACTTTGCAAGAGACCCAGTACTTC
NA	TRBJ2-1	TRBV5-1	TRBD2	CASRFLSGGDNEQFF	TGCGCCAGCAGATTTCTTAGCGGGGGAGACAATGAGCAGTTCTTC
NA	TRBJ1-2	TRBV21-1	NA	CASSTRRSKQSGYTF	TGTGCCAGCAGCACCCGACGTAGCAAGCAGAGCGGCTACACCTTC
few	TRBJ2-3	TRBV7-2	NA	CASSLSVSTDTQYF	TGTGCCAGCAGCTTAAGCGTAAGCACAGATACGCAGTATTTT
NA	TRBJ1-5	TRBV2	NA	CASSADSQYQPQHF	TGTGCCAGCAGCGCGGACAGTCAGTATCAGCCCCAGCATTTT
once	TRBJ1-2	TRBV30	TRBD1	CAWSIQGGRTYTF	TGTGCCTGGAGTATCCAGGGGGGTAGAACTTACACCTTC
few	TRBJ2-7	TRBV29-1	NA	CSVVIQVPGEQYF	TGCAGCGTTGTAATACAGGTTCCAGGCGAGCAGTACTTC
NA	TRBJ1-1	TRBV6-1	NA	CASSEVRNTEAFF	TGTGCCAGCAGTGAAGTGAGGAACACTGAAGCTTTCTTT
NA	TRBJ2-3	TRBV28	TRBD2	CASTLLAGGPEGADTQYF	TGTGCCAGCACCCTACTAGCGGGGGGGCCCGAGGGTGCAGATACGCAGTATTTT
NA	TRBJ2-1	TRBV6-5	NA	CASSPGVNEQFF	TGTGCCAGCAGTCCCGGGGTGAATGAGCAGTTCTTC
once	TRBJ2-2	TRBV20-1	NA	CSASSPGGTGELFF	TGCAGTGCTAGTTCCCCTGGGGGGACCGGGGAGCTGTTTTTT
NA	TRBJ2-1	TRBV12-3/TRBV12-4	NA	CASSLIQGNEQFF	TGTGCCAGCAGTTTAATCCAGGGCAATGAGCAGTTCTTC
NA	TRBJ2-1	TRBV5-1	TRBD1	CASSLGRTGEWNEQFF	TGCGCCAGCAGCTTGGGACGGACAGGGGAATGGAATGAGCAGTTCTTC
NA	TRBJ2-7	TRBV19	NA	CASSTPSRYEQYF	TGTGCCAGTAGTACCCCCTCCAGGTACGAGCAGTACTTC
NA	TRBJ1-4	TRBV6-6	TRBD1	CASSYPDRVSEKLFF	TGTGCCAGCAGTTACCCTGACAGGGTTAGTGAAAAACTGTTTTTT
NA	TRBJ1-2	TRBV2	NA	CASSELGGVEGYTF	TGTGCCAGCAGTGAGCTAGGGGGGGTTGAGGGCTACACCTTC
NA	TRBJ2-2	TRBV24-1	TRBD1	CATSESGQGNTGELFF	TGTGCCACCAGTGAGTCTGGACAGGGTAACACCGGGGAGCTGTTTTTT
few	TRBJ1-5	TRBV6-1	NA	CASSEQAHVQPQHF	TGTGCCAGCAGTGAGCAGGCTCATGTTCAGCCCCAGCATTTT
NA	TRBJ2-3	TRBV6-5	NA	CASSYSSQGLTTQYF	TGTGCCAGCAGTTACTCGAGCCAGGGGTTGACTACGCAGTATTTT
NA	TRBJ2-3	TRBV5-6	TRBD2	CASSSGLAGGPIDTQYF	TGTGCCAGCAGCTCCGGACTAGCGGGGGGGCCGATCGATACGCAGTATTTT
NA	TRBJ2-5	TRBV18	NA	CASSPGVGIQETQYF	TGTGCCAGCTCCCCCGGGGTTGGCATACAAGAGACCCAGTACTTC
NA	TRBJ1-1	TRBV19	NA	CASNGGRAFF	TGTGCCAGTAACGGAGGTCGGGCTTTCTTT
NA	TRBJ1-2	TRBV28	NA	CASQGANYGYTF	TGTGCCAGTCAGGGCGCTAACTATGGCTACACCTTC
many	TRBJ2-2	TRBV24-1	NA	CATSASRRGTHTGELFF	TGTGCCACCAGTGCCTCCAGACGGGGGACTCACACCGGGGAGCTGTTTTTT
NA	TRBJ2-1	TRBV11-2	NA	CASTLSRSSYNEQFF	TGTGCCAGCACCCTTTCCCGGTCCTCCTACAATGAGCAGTTCTTC
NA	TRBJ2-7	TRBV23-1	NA	CASSHPGRRGGLEQYF	TGCGCCAGCAGTCACCCCGGAAGAAGGGGGGGGCTGGAGCAGTACTTC
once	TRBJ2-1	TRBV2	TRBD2	CASRGFGTSGDNEQFF	TGTGCCAGCAGGGGCTTTGGGACTAGCGGAGACAATGAGCAGTTCTTC
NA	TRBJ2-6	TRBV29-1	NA	CSADHPSGANVLTF	TGCAGCGCTGATCATCCCTCTGGGGCCAACGTCCTGACTTTC
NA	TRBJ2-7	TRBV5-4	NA	CASSLFYEQYF	TGTGCCAGCAGCCTCTTCTACGAGCAGTACTTC
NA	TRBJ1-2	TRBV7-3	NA	CASSLLGRPRAYGYTF	TGTGCCAGCAGCTTATTGGGCAGGCCCAGGGCCTATGGCTACACCTTC
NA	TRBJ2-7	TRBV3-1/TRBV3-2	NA	CASSPPGSSEQYF	TGTGCCAGCAGCCCCCCCGGGTCCAGCGAGCAGTACTTC
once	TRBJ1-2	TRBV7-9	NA	CASSLAGGYGYTF	TGTGCCAGCAGCTTAGCAGGGGGCTATGGCTACACCTTC
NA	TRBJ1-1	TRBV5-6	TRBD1	CASRRQGTEAFF	TGTGCCAGCAGACGACAGGGGACTGAAGCTTTCTTT
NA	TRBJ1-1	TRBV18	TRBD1	CVSSPTGGTNTEAFF	TGTGTCAGCTCTCCCACAGGGGGCACGAACACTGAAGCTTTCTTT
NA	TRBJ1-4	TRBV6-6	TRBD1	CASSYSKGRGNEKLFF	TGTGCCAGCAGTTACTCGAAGGGCAGGGGGAATGAAAAACTGTTTTTT
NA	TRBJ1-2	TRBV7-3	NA	CASSSGDYGYTF	TGTGCCAGCAGCTCAGGGGACTATGGCTACACCTTC
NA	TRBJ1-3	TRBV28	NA	CASSSPGRERYTIYF	TGTGCCAGCAGTTCTCCGGGCCGAGAGCGGTACACCATATATTTT
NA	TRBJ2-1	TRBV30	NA	CAWSPSNNEQFF	TGTGCCTGGAGTCCTTCTAACAATGAGCAGTTCTTC
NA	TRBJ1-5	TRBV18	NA	CASSPEGGSVQPQHF	TGTGCCAGCTCACCCGAGGGAGGCTCAGTACAGCCCCAGCATTTT
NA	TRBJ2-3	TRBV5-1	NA	CASSLGPSGTDTQYF	TGCGCCAGCAGCCTCGGTCCGTCGGGCACAGATACGCAGTATTTT
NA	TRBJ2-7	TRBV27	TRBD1	CASSPPDRYPYEQYF	TGTGCCAGCAGCCCTCCGGACAGGTACCCCTACGAGCAGTACTTC
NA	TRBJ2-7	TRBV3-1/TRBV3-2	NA	CASSPGPHYEQYF	TGTGCCAGCAGCCCAGGGCCCCACTACGAGCAGTACTTC
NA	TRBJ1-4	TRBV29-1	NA	CSVFGGEKLFF	TGCAGCGTTTTTGGGGGGGAAAAACTGTTTTTT
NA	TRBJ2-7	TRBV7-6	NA	CASSLSLGSGYEQYF	TGTGCCAGCAGCTTAAGCCTGGGTTCGGGCTACGAGCAGTACTTC
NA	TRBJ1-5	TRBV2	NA	CASSENPAGNQPQHF	TGTGCCAGCAGTGAAAATCCCGCGGGGAATCAGCCCCAGCATTTT
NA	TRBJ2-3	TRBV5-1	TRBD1	CASSQLRTGGADTQYF	TGCGCCAGCAGCCAACTAAGGACAGGGGGCGCAGATACGCAGTATTTT
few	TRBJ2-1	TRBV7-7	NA	CASSLAPGWSDEQFF	TGTGCCAGCAGCTTGGCGCCAGGGTGGTCTGATGAGCAGTTCTTC
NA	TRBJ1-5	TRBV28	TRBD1	CASQGANQPQHF	TGTGCCAGCCAGGGGGCGAATCAGCCCCAGCATTTT
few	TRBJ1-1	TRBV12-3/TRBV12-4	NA	CASTSHENTEAFF	TGTGCCAGCACCTCACACGAGAACACTGAAGCTTTCTTT